This paragraph reports one T cell receptor (beta chain). This entry is derived from a study of T cell changes during pregnancy in multiple sclerosis. Only in-frame clones appear in the TCRdb table, and some are missing; sequencing was by immunoSEQ multiplex PCR. The sample records tens of thousands of clones, about 91% being singletons. The CDR3 length is 13 residues. Germline V lookup: CDR1 LNHDA, CDR2 SQIVND (reference sequence). V lost 0 bases to trimming and J lost 3 bases, with 3 bases between them. The sequences come from peripheral blood, collected before pregnancy. The sequence was collected from a female donor with multiple sclerosis, enrolled in a pregnancy study. The chain is built from TRBV19 and TRBJ2-1; the D is unclear. The CDR3: CASSIDHYNEQFF. DNA for the CDR3: TGTGCCAGTAGTATAGATCACTACAATGAGCAGTTCTTC.